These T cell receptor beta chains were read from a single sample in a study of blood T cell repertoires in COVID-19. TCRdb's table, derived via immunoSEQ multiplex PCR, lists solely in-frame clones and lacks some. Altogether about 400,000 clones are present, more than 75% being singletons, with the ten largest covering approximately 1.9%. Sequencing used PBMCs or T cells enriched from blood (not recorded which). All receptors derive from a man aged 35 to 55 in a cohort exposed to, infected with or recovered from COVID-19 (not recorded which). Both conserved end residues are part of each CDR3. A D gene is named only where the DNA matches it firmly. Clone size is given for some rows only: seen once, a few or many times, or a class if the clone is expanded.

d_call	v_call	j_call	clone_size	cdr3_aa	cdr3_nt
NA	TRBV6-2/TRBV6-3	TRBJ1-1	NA	CASSRLSGANTEAFF	TGTGCCAGCAGCCGACTCTCAGGGGCAAACACTGAAGCTTTCTTT
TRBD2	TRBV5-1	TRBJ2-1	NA	CASRMSGLMYEQFF	TGCGCCAGCAGGATGTCGGGACTAATGTATGAGCAGTTCTTC
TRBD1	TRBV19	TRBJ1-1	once	CASSVQGVKEAFF	TGTGCCAGTAGTGTTCAGGGGGTGAAAGAAGCTTTCTTT
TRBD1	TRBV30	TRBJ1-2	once	CAWSALTGGLGYTF	TGTGCCTGGAGTGCCTTAACAGGGGGCCTGGGCTACACCTTC
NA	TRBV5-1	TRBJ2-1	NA	CASSLDTGSYNEQFF	TGCGCCAGCAGCTTGGATACAGGGAGTTACAATGAGCAGTTCTTC
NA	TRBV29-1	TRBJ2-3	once	CSVKIYPGADTDTQYF	TGCAGCGTCAAAATCTACCCTGGAGCGGACACAGATACGCAGTATTTT
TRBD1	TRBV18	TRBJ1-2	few	CASSPPTGTAYYGYTF	TGTGCCAGCTCACCACCTACCGGGACAGCCTACTATGGCTACACCTTC
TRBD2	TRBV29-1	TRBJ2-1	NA	CSVGIGRVYNEQFF	TGCAGCGTTGGTATCGGGAGGGTGTACAATGAGCAGTTCTTC
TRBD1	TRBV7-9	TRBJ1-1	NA	CASRPGQTNTEAFF	TGTGCCAGCAGACCGGGACAGACGAACACTGAAGCTTTCTTT
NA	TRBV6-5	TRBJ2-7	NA	CASSYSGRGTYEQYF	TGTGCCAGCAGTTACTCGGGTAGGGGGACATACGAGCAGTACTTC
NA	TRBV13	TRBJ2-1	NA	CASSLREKLNFGQFF	TGTGCCAGCAGCTTAAGAGAGAAACTAAATTTTGGGCAGTTCTTC
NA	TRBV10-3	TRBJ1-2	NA	CAISDRVSSGYTF	TGTGCCATCAGTGATCGGGTATCGTCTGGCTACACCTTC
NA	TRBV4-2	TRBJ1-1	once	CASSQERGPTEAFF	TGTGCCAGCAGCCAAGAGCGGGGGCCCACTGAAGCTTTCTTT
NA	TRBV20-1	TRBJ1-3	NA	CSASRQPSGNTIYF	TGCAGTGCTAGTCGACAGCCATCTGGAAACACCATATATTTT
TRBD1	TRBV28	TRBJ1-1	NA	CASSLRTGEAFF	TGTGCCAGCAGTTTGAGGACAGGTGAAGCTTTCTTT
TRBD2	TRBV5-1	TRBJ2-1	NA	CASSDFSGTTYNEQFF	TGCGCCAGCAGCGACTTTAGCGGGACTACCTACAATGAGCAGTTCTTC
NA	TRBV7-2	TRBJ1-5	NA	CASSSDISNQPQHF	TGTGCCAGCAGCTCCGACATTAGCAATCAGCCCCAGCATTTT
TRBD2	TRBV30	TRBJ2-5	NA	CAWSVGTSGQETQYF	TGTGCCTGGAGTGTAGGGACTAGCGGGCAAGAGACCCAGTACTTC
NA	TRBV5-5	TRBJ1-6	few	CASSLGSSYNSPLHF	TGTGCCAGCAGCTTGGGGAGCTCCTATAATTCACCCCTCCACTTT
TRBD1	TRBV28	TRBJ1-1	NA	CASSLTGRTEAFF	TGTGCCAGCAGTCTGACAGGGAGAACTGAAGCTTTCTTT
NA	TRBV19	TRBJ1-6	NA	CASSSQTYNSPLHF	TGTGCCAGTAGTTCCCAGACATATAATTCACCCCTCCACTTT
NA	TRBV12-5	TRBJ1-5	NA	CASGTNSNQPQHF	TGTGCTAGTGGTACTAATAGCAATCAGCCCCAGCATTTT
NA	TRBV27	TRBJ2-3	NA	CASTRSGVTDTQYF	TGTGCCAGCACGAGAAGCGGCGTCACAGATACGCAGTATTTT
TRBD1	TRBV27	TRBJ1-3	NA	CASSLSGQDTIYF	TGTGCCAGCAGTTTGAGTGGACAGGACACCATATATTTT
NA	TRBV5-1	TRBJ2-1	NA	CASSLGGEQFF	TGCGCCAGCAGCTTGGGAGGCGAGCAGTTCTTC
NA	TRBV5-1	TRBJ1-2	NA	CASSLVGTHYGYTF	TGCGCCAGCAGCTTGGTCGGGACACACTATGGCTACACCTTC
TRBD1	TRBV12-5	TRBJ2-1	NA	CASTRRGGYSSYNEQFF	TGTGCTTCCACTAGACGAGGGGGCTATAGCTCCTACAATGAGCAGTTCTTC
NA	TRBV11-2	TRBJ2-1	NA	CASSLLRGSPYNEQFF	TGTGCCAGCAGTTTACTACGGGGGAGCCCTTACAATGAGCAGTTCTTC
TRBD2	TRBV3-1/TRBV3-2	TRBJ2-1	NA	CASSQGPGRDEQFF	TGTGCCAGCAGCCAAGGGCCAGGGAGGGATGAGCAGTTCTTC
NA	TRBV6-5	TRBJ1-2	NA	CASSQRRNYGYTF	TGTGCCAGCAGTCAGCGACGCAACTATGGCTACACCTTC
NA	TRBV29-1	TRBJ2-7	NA	CSVRAGAMGTEQYF	TGCAGCGTACGGGCTGGGGCGATGGGTACCGAGCAGTACTTC
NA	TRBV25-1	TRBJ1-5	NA	CASSDRANQPQHF	TGTGCCAGCAGTGACAGGGCAAATCAGCCCCAGCATTTT
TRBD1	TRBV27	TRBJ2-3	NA	CASSRDRGDTDTQYF	TGTGCCAGCAGTAGAGACAGGGGTGACACAGATACGCAGTATTTT
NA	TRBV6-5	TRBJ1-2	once	CASSYSRGGYGYTF	TGTGCCAGCAGTTACAGCAGGGGTGGCTATGGCTACACCTTC
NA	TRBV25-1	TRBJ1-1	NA	CASSGPNSGTEAFF	TGTGCCAGCAGTGGCCCGAATTCGGGGACTGAAGCTTTCTTT
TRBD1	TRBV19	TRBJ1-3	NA	CASYDRAISGNTIYF	TGTGCCAGTTATGACAGGGCTATCTCTGGAAACACCATATATTTT
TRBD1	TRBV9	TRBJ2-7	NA	CASSPGQGNEQYF	TGTGCCAGCAGCCCCGGACAGGGGAACGAGCAGTACTTC
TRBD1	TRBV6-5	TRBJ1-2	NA	CASSSKTGSSGYTF	TGTGCCAGCAGTTCAAAGACAGGGTCCTCTGGCTACACCTTC
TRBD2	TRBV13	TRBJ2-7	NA	CASSPLGRGQYF	TGTGCCAGCAGCCCATTGGGGAGGGGACAGTACTTC
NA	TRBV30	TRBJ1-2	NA	CAWGSGSALIF	NA
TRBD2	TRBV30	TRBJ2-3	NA	CAWEGAGVGTDTQYF	TGTGCCTGGGAGGGAGCGGGAGTAGGGACAGATACGCAGTATTTT
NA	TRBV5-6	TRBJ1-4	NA	CASSLQDTNEKLFF	TGTGCCAGCAGCTTACAGGATACTAATGAAAAACTGTTTTTT
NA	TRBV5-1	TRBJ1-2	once	CASSPEVGYGYTF	TGCGCCAGCAGCCCGGAGGTAGGGTATGGCTACACCTTC
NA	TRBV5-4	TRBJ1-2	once	CASSLRRGATSYTF	TGTGCCAGCAGCTTGAGACGGGGGGCGACTAGCTACACCTTC
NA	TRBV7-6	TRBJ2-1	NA	CASSLRAQSSYNEQFF	TGTGCCAGCAGCTTACGAGCGCAGAGCTCCTACAATGAGCAGTTCTTC
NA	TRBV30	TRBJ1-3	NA	CAWRLGGNTIYF	TGTGCCTGGAGGCTAGGCGGAAACACCATATATTTT
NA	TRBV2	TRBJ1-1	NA	CASGTAIEAFF	TGTGCCAGCGGGACTGCGATTGAAGCTTTCTTT
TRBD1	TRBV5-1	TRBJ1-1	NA	CASSGEQGEEAFF	TGCGCCAGCAGCGGAGAACAGGGGGAGGAAGCTTTCTTT
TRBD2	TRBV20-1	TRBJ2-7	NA	CSASHPTSGSYEQYF	TGCAGTGCTAGTCACCCGACTAGCGGCTCCTACGAGCAGTACTTC
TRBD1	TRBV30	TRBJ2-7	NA	CAWMTGGYEQYF	TGTGCCTGGATGACAGGGGGCTACGAGCAGTACTTC
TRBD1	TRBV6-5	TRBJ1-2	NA	CASSPGQGGTGYTF	TGTGCCAGCAGTCCCGGACAGGGGGGGACAGGCTACACCTTC
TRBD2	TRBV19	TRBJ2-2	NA	CASSIQGGTTGELFF	TGTGCCAGTAGTATACAGGGAGGGACCACCGGGGAGCTGTTTTTT
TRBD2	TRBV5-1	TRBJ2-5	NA	CASSLWTSGSSETQYF	TGCGCCAGCAGCCTCTGGACTAGCGGGAGCTCAGAGACCCAGTACTTC
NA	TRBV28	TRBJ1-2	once	CATLKWRSSGGYTF	TGTGCCACCTTGAAATGGCGCTCTTCGGGAGGCTACACCTTC
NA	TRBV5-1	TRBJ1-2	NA	CASSFDRHGYTF	TGCGCCAGCAGCTTTGACAGGCATGGCTACACCTTC
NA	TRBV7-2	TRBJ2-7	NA	CASSLDLYQGEQYF	TGTGCCAGCAGCTTAGATCTCTACCAGGGCGAGCAGTACTTC
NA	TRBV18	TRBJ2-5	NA	CASSPRQETQYF	TGTGCCAGCTCACCAAGACAGGAGACCCAGTACTTC
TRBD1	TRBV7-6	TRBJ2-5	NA	CASSVGTGGSKTQYF	TGTGCCAGCAGCGTGGGGACAGGGGGCTCGAAGACCCAGTACTTC
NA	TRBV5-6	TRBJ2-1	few	CASSGGTRGAEQFF	TGTGCCAGCAGCGGGGGGACCCGAGGGGCTGAGCAGTTCTTC
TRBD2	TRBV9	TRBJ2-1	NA	CASSASGSSYNEQFF	TGTGCCAGCAGCGCAAGCGGGAGCTCCTACAATGAGCAGTTCTTC